This T cell receptor beta chain came from a study of OX40 agonist ivuxolimab in advanced cancers. The wider study: Having had anti-PD-1, anti-PD-L1 or anti-CTLA-4 therapy before was allowed, and roughly 40% had some. Overall study findings and caveats: Patients who responded partially at 0.1-3.0 mg/kg showed clonal expansion ranking among the lowest.

This CDR3 has 16 amino acids. Per germline, CDR1 SGDLS and CDR2 YYNGEE. The V and J ends lost 3 bases and 4 bases respectively, with 18 bases between them. As concerns this clone: The antigen remains undetermined.

Sequencing used immunoSEQ multiplex PCR; TCRdb keeps in-frame clones, though not all of them. The profile shows fewer than 80,000 clones, more than 60% of them singletons. The sample in question was CD4+ or CD8+ T cells sorted from blood, obtained in a trial of the OX40 agonist ivuxolimab. The rearrangement links TRBV9 to TRBJ2-3; D is unresolved. This TCR came from an adult with an advanced solid tumor such as melanoma, head and neck, liver or kidney cancer. CDR3 coding DNA: TGTGCCAGCAGCGGAGGTCAGATTAGGGCTTCAGATACGCAGTATTTT. This codes for CASSGGQIRASDTQYF.